These T cell receptor beta chains were read from a single sample in a study of T cell repertoires and HLA-DP antigens. Sequencing was performed with immunoSEQ multiplex PCR; in TCRdb, only in-frame clones are kept and a portion is missing. The table records approximately 89,000 clones, around nine tenths of them present only once. What these receptors recognize is not known. Input material: CD4+ T cells from PBMCs. The receptors were gathered from a man in his forties or fifties in good health and CMV-seronegative. CDR3s include the opening cysteine and the closing phenylalanine or tryptophan. The D gene is left open where the match is weak. The listing skips clone size in some rows; elsewhere it reads once, few, many or a size class.

J	V	D	size	length	CDR3	DNA
TRBJ2-3	TRBV11-2	TRBD1	NA	15	CASSLDRRGTDTQYF	TGTGCCAGCAGCTTAGACCGCAGGGGGACAGATACGCAGTATTTT
TRBJ1-2	TRBV2	TRBD1	NA	15	CASSGQGLGSYGYTF	TGTGCCAGCAGTGGACAGGGTCTTGGTAGCTATGGCTACACCTTC
TRBJ1-5	TRBV19	NA	NA	13	CASSIGPGQPQHF	TGTGCCAGTAGTATAGGGCCCGGTCAGCCCCAGCATTTT
TRBJ2-1	TRBV6-4	NA	NA	16	CASSESKGTPGYEQFF	TGTGCCAGCAGTGAGTCGAAAGGGACCCCCGGATATGAGCAGTTCTTC
TRBJ1-1	TRBV2	TRBD1	NA	12	CASSTGTVEAFF	TGTGCCAGCAGTACCGGGACAGTTGAAGCTTTCTTT
TRBJ1-4	TRBV5-1	NA	NA	16	CASSESPPGAGEKLFF	TGCGCCAGCAGCGAGTCCCCCCCAGGGGCGGGAGAAAAACTGTTTTTT
TRBJ1-3	TRBV18	NA	NA	16	CASSPLDFNSGNTIYF	TGTGCCAGCTCACCTCTGGACTTTAACTCTGGAAACACCATATATTTT
TRBJ1-1	TRBV19	TRBD1	NA	14	CASSILGGSSEAFF	TGTGCCAGTAGTATCTTAGGGGGCAGCTCTGAAGCTTTCTTT
TRBJ2-2	TRBV6-5	NA	NA	13	CASLKQNTGELFF	TGTGCCAGCTTGAAACAGAACACCGGGGAGCTGTTTTTT
TRBJ1-2	TRBV5-1	TRBD1	NA	15	CASSPRQGGVYGYTF	TGCGCCAGCAGCCCCAGACAGGGGGGCGTCTATGGCTACACCTTC
TRBJ2-7	TRBV19	TRBD1	NA	15	CASSPQGTGGKEQYF	TGTGCCAGTTCTCCTCAGGGGACAGGGGGGAAGGAGCAGTACTTC
TRBJ2-5	TRBV5-4	NA	NA	13	CASTLDRKETQYF	TGTGCCAGCACCCTAGACAGAAAAGAGACCCAGTACTTC
TRBJ1-1	TRBV18	NA	NA	14	CASSPGTMNTEAFF	TGTGCCAGCTCACCGGGGACAATGAACACTGAAGCTTTCTTT
TRBJ1-5	TRBV5-5	TRBD1	few	17	CASSLAPTGKNNQPQHF	TGTGCCAGCAGCTTGGCCCCGACAGGGAAGAACAATCAGCCCCAGCATTTT
TRBJ1-5	TRBV6-5	NA	NA	13	CASSPVSSQPQHF	TGTGCCAGCAGCCCGGTGTCGAGTCAGCCCCAGCATTTT
TRBJ1-2	TRBV28	TRBD1	NA	14	CASLGQDTNYGYTF	TGTGCCAGCTTGGGACAGGACACTAACTATGGCTACACCTTC
TRBJ1-3	TRBV12-5	TRBD1	NA	17	CASGLVQDRVTGNTIYF	TGTGCTAGTGGTTTGGTACAGGACAGGGTGACTGGAAACACCATATATTTT
TRBJ1-2	TRBV5-4	TRBD1	NA	15	CASSYDRGTNYGYTF	TGTGCCAGCAGCTACGACAGGGGGACTAACTATGGCTACACCTTC
TRBJ2-7	TRBV6-6	NA	NA	13	CASNARGIYEQYF	TGTGCCAGCAACGCCAGGGGAATTTACGAGCAGTACTTC
TRBJ2-3	TRBV7-3	NA	medium-sized	13	CASSLREADTQYF	TGTGCCAGCAGCTTAAGGGAGGCAGATACGCAGTATTTT
TRBJ1-4	TRBV5-6	NA	few	15	CASSDGAVQNEKLFF	TGTGCCAGCAGCGACGGGGCGGTCCAGAATGAAAAACTGTTTTTT
TRBJ2-6	TRBV5-5	NA	NA	15	CASSRDSSGANVLTF	TGTGCCAGCAGCCGTGACAGCTCTGGGGCCAACGTCCTGACTTTC
TRBJ1-5	TRBV2	NA	few	14	CASSEGSSNQPQHF	TGTGCCAGCTCGGAGGGATCGAGCAATCAGCCCCAGCATTTT
TRBJ2-5	TRBV2	TRBD2	NA	15	CASSVLAGRTETQYF	TGTGCCAGCAGTGTATTAGCGGGTAGGACGGAGACCCAGTACTTC
TRBJ1-6	TRBV29-1	NA	few	15	CSAQGGAGDNSPLHF	TGCAGCGCACAAGGTGGGGCAGGAGATAATTCACCCCTCCACTTT